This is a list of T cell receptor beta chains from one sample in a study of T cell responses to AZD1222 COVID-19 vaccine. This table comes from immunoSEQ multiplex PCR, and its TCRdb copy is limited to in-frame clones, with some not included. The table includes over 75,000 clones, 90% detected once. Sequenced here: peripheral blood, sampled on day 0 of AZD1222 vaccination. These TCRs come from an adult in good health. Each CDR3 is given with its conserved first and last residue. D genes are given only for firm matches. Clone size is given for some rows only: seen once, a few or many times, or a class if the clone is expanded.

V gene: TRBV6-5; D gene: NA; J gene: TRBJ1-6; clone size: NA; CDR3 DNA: TGTGCCAGCAGTTACAGGTTCAACGGGGATTCACCCCTCCACTTT; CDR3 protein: CASSYRFNGDSPLHF
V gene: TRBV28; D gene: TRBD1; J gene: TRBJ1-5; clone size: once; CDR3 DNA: TGTGCCAGCAGAGCTAGGGACAGAAGCAATCAGCCCCAGCATTTT; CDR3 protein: CASRARDRSNQPQHF
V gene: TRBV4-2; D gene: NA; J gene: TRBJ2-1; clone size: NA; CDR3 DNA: TGTGCCAGCAGCCAAGTCCCGTCGGACAATGAGCAGTTCTTC; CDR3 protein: CASSQVPSDNEQFF
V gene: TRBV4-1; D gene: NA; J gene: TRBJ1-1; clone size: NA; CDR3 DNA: TGCGCCAGCAGCCAATTAGGTCAGGGGACAGCTTTCTTT; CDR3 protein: CASSQLGQGTAFF
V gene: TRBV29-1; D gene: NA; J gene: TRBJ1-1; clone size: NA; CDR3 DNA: TGCAGCGTTGAAGTCACCGTCAGGACTGAAGCTTTCTTT; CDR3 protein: CSVEVTVRTEAFF
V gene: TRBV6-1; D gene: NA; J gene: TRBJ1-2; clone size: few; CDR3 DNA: TGTGCCAGCAGTGATAGGGGGATGATCCGCAGTGGGTATGGCTACACCTTC; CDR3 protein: CASSDRGMIRSGYGYTF
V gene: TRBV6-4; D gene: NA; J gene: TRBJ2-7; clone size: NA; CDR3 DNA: TGTGCCAGCCTTCGGCCTCGGTGCGAGCAGTACTTC; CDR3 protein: CASLRPRCEQYF
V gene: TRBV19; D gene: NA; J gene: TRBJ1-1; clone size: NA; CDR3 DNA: TGTGCCAGTAGTGGGCCCGGGGTTGAAGCTTTCTTT; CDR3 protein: CASSGPGVEAFF
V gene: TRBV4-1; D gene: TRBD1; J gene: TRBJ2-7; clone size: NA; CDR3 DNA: TGCGCCAGCAGCCAATCCGGGACAGGAGCCTACGAGCAGTACTTC; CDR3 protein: CASSQSGTGAYEQYF
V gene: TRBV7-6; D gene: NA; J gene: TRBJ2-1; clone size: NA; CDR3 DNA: TGTGCCAGCAGCGTCATGGCCAATGAGCAGTTCTTC; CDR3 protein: CASSVMANEQFF
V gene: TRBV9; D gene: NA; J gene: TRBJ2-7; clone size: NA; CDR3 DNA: TGTGCCAGCAGCGTAGAAAGGGTCCACGAGCAGTACTTC; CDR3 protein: CASSVERVHEQYF
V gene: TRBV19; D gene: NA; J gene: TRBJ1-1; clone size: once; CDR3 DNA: TGTGCCAGTCGAGGACAAACCACTGAAGCTTTCTTT; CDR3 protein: CASRGQTTEAFF
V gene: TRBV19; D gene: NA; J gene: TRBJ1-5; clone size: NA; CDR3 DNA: TGTGCCAGTAGTACGGGGGGGGCGGGTAACAATCAGCCCCAGCATTTT; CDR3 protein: CASSTGGAGNNQPQHF
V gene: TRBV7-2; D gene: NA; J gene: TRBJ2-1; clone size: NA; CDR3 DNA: TGTGCCAGCAGCTTAGTAAGCTACAATGAGCAGTTCTTC; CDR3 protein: CASSLVSYNEQFF
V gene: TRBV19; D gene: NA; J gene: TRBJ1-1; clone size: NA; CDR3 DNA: TGTGCCAGTAGTATATATAACACTGAAGCTTTCTTT; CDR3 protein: CASSIYNTEAFF
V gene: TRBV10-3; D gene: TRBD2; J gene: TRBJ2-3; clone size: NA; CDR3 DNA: TGTGCCACCGGGCCGGGGGGAGGTGGTCCTAGCACAGATACGCAGTATTTT; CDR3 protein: CATGPGGGGPSTDTQYF
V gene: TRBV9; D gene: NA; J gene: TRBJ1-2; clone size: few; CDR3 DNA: TGTGCCAGCAGCGGCGAGACGGGCTACACCTTC; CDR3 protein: CASSGETGYTF
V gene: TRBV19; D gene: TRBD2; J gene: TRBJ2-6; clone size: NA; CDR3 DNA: TGTGCCAGTAGCGCGCGGGGCGGGGGATCTGGGGCCAACGTCCTGACTTTC; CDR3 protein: CASSARGGGSGANVLTF
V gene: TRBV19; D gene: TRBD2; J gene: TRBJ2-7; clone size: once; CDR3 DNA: TGTGCCAGTAGTATGACTAGCTCCCACGACTACGAGCAGTACTTC; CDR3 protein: CASSMTSSHDYEQYF
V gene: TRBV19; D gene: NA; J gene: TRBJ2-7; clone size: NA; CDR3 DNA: TGTGCCAGTAGTATTCAACAAAGCTACGAGCAGTACTTC; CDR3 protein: CASSIQQSYEQYF
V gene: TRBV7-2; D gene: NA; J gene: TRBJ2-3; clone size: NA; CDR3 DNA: TGTGCCAGCAGCCCCCGATACACAGATACGCAGTATTTT; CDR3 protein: CASSPRYTDTQYF
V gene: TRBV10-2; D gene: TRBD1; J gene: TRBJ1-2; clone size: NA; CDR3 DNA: TGCGCCAGCAGTGCAATAGGGACAGCGACTAACTATGGCTACACCTTC; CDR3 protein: CASSAIGTATNYGYTF
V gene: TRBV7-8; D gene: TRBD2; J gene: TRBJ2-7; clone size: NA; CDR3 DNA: TGTGCCAGCAGCTCCGGGACTAGCTCCTACGAGCAGTACTTC; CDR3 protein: CASSSGTSSYEQYF
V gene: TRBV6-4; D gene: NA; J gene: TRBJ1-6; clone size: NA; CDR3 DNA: TGTGCCAGCAGCCGGGATCTCAGATCACCCCTCCACTTT; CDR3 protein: CASSRDLRSPLHF
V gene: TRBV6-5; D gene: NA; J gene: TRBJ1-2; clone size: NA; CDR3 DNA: TGTGCCAGCAGTTACTCTCCAGGCTATGGCTACACCTTC; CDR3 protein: CASSYSPGYGYTF
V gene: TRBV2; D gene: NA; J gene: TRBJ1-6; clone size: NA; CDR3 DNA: TGTGCCAGCAGGGAATCCGGGAACTATAATTCACCCCTCCACTTT; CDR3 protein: CASRESGNYNSPLHF
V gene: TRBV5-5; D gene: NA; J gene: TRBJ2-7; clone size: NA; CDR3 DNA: TGTGCCAGCAGCATGCTAGGGGGCGAGCAGTACTTC; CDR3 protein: CASSMLGGEQYF
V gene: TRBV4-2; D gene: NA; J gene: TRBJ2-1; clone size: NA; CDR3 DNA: TGTGCCAGCAGCCAAGAGGTAGGCTCCTACAATGAGCAGTTCTTC; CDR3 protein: CASSQEVGSYNEQFF
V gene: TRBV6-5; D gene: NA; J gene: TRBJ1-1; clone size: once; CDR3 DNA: TGTGCCAGCAGGCGCAACAGGGCCCCGAACACTGAAGCTTTCTTT; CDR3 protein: CASRRNRAPNTEAFF
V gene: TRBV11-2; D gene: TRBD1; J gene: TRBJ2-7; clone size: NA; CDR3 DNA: TGTGCCAGCAGCTTAAGGGACAGGGGTAGCGAGCAGTACTTC; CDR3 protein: CASSLRDRGSEQYF
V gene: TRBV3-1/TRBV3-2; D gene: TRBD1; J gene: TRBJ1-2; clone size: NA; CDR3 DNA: TGTGCCAGCAGCCCCACCTTGGACAGGGGCTATGGCTACACCTTC; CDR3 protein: CASSPTLDRGYGYTF
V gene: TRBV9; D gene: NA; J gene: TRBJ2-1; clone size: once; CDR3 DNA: TGTGCCAGCAGCGTTCGAGCGGTTTGGGGCAATGAGCAGTTCTTC; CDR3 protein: CASSVRAVWGNEQFF
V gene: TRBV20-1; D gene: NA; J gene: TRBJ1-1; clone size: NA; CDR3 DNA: TGCAGTGCTAATTCGAACACTGAAGCTTTCTTT; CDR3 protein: CSANSNTEAFF
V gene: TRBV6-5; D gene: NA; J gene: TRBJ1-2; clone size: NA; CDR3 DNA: TGTGCCAGCAGTCACCGGGACTTCGGCGGTGGCTACACCTTC; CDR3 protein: CASSHRDFGGGYTF
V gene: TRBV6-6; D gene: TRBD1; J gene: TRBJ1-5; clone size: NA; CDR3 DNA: TGTGCCAGCTCCCGAGAGGGGACAGGGAGTCAGCCCCAGCATTTT; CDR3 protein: CASSREGTGSQPQHF
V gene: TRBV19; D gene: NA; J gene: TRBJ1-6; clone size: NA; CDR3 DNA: TGTGCCAGTAGAACGAGTAGCTCCTATAATTCACCCCTCCACTTT; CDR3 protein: CASRTSSSYNSPLHF
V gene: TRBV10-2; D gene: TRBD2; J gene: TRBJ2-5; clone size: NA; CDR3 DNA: TGCGCCAGCAGTCCCGGGACTAGCACGTGGGAGACCCAGTACTTC; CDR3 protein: CASSPGTSTWETQYF
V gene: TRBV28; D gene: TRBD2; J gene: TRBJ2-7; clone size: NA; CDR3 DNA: TGTGCCAGCAGTTCGAACCGACTAGCGGGAGGCTTGAACGAGCAGTACTTC; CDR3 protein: CASSSNRLAGGLNEQYF
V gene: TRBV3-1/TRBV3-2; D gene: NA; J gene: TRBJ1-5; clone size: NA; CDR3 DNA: TGTGCCAGCAGCCAAGGAAGTGCCCGAAATCAGCCCCAGCATTTT; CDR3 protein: CASSQGSARNQPQHF
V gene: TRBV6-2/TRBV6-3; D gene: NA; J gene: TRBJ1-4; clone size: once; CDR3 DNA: TGTGCCAGCAGTTATCAAGGACAGCACAATGAAAAACTGTTTTTT; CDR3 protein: CASSYQGQHNEKLFF
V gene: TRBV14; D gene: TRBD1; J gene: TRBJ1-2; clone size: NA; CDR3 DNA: TGTGCCAGCAGCCAAGAGACCGGGACAGCATATGGCTACACCTTC; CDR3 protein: CASSQETGTAYGYTF
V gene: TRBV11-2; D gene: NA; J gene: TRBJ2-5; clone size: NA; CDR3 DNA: TGTGCCAGCAGCTCTGACCTGGGAGTCCAAGAGACCCAGTACTTC; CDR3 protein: CASSSDLGVQETQYF
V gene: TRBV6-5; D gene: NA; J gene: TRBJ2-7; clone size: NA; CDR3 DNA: TGTGCCAGCAGCCGAGATGAAAGCTCCTACGAGCAGTACTTC; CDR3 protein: CASSRDESSYEQYF
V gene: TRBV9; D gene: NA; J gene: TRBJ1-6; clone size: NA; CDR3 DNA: TGTGCCAGCAGCCTGTCGGGGGGCGAAAATTCACCCCTCCACTTT; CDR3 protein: CASSLSGGENSPLHF
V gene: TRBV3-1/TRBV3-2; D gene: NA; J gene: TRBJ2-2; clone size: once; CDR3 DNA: TGTGCCAGCAGCCAAGCCGGGAACACCGGGGAGCTGTTTTTT; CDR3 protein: CASSQAGNTGELFF
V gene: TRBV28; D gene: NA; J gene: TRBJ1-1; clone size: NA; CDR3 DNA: TGTGCCAGCTCTACAGGGTTGAACACTGAAGCTTTCTTT; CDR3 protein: CASSTGLNTEAFF
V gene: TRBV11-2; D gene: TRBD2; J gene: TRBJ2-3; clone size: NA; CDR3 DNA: TGTGCCAGCAGCTTAATAGCGGGGGGGTCAGATACGCAGTATTTT; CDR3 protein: CASSLIAGGSDTQYF
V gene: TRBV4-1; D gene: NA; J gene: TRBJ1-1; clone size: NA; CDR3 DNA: TGCGCCAGCAGCCAACGACGGGGACAGAACACTGAAGCTTTCTTT; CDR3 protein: CASSQRRGQNTEAFF
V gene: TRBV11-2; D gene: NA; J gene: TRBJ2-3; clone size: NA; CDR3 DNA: TGTGCCAGCAGCTTAGAGGCAGTCACTAGCACAGATACGCAGTATTTT; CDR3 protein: CASSLEAVTSTDTQYF
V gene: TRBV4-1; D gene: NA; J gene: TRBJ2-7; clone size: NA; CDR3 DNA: TGCGCCAGCAGCCCCGACTGGAGCTCCTACGAGCAGTACTTC; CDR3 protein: CASSPDWSSYEQYF
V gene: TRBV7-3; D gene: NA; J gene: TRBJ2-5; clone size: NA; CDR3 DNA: TGTGCCAGCAGCCCGGCCTCTAGTCCAGTCCAAGAGACCCAGTACTTC; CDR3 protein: CASSPASSPVQETQYF
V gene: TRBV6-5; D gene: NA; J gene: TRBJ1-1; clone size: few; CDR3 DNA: TGTGCCAGCAATCTCCGTTTGGGCGCTGAAGCTTTCTTT; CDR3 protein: CASNLRLGAEAFF
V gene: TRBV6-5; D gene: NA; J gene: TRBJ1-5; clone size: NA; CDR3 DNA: TGTGCCAGCAGACTCACTAGCAATCAGCCCCAGCATTTT; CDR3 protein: CASRLTSNQPQHF
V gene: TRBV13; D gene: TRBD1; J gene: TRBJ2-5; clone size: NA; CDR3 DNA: TGTGCCAGCAGCTTAGGACAGGGGCCCGGCGAGACCCAGTACTTC; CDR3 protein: CASSLGQGPGETQYF
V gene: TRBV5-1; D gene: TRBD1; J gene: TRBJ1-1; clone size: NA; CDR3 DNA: TGCGCCAGCAGCTGGACAGGGGGTACTGAAGCTTTCTTT; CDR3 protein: CASSWTGGTEAFF